Included here is one TCR beta chain sequence, with context. A sample-barcoded 5' primer and a J-beta primer mix were used in a second PCR of roughly 7 to 11 cycles. MiXCR, run by TCRdb on the 5' RACE reads, gives a single entry per CDR3 protein. The sample yields about 1.5 million distinct CDR3 sequences, about 43% seen once. The V end was cut by 4 bases, the J end by 3 bases, with 22 bases between. Germline V gene lookup returns CDR1 DFQATT and CDR2 SNEGSKA (reference sequence). The CDR3 length is 16 residues. The sample originates from a study of blood T cells in healthy people across ages. Source material: blood. J is TRBJ2-7 and V is TRBV20-1; D possibly uses TRBD1 or TRBD2 (5 bases each). This TCR derives from a woman between 18 and 30 years old in good health. The CDR3 protein is CSAIGGPGTIDYEQYF. DNA for the CDR3: TGCAGTGCTATTGGGGGTCCGGGGACCATTGACTACGAGCAGTACTTC.